These 3 T cell receptor beta chains share one sample of origin, sequenced in a study of early T cells in non-severe SARS-CoV-2 infection. TCRdb independently ran MiXCR on the 5' RACE reads; one entry per CDR3 protein. The profile shows about 32,000 distinct CDR3 sequences, 8% to 9.5% of them singletons. Sequenced sample: whole blood. These receptors were collected from an adult who was a healthcare worker with PCR-confirmed SARS-CoV-2 infection or an uninfected control (not recorded which).

This clonotype was found many times. The chain uses TRBV7-2 and TRBJ1-4, with D possibly TRBD1 on 5 matching bases. The V end lost 4 bases, the J end lost 14 bases, and 20 bases lay between the germline ends. The V gene's germline CDR1 is SGHTA and CDR2 FQGNSA. The CDR3 loop spans 14 amino acids. This CDR3 is CASSSIRDSLDLFF. The CDR3 coding sequence is TGTGCCAGCAGCTCTATAAGGGACTCCCTGGATCTGTTTTTT.

The J gene is TRBJ2-1, the V gene TRBV10-2, with D possibly being TRBD2 (6 bases). The germline V gene has CDR1 WSHSY and CDR2 SAAADI. The CDR3 is made up of 13 amino acids. V shed 8 bases and J shed 9 bases, with 17 bases lying between them. CDR3 coding DNA: TGCGCCAGCGGCCAGGTAGCGGACGGTGAGCAGTTCTTC. This encodes CASGQVADGEQFF.

The chain links TRBV2 to TRBJ2-3; the D is unclear. The germline V gene has CDR1 SNHLY and CDR2 FYNNEI. V lost 7 bases and J lost 4, with 3 bases in between. The CDR3 is 10 residues long. CDR3 region: CASNADTQYF. CDR3 bases: TGTGCCAGCAACGCAGATACGCAGTATTTT.